The source of this T cell receptor beta chain is a study of T-cell reconstitution after alpha-beta-depleted transplantation in children. The TCRbeta library was prepared with unique molecular identifiers. In TCRdb, the PCR reads were re-called with MiXCR into one record per CDR3 protein. Of about 250,000 distinct CDR3 sequences in the sample, approximately 24% were seen once. The CDR3 sequence is 16 residues long. The junction had 14 bases not matched to a gene; V was cut back by 3 bases and J by 10 bases. The V gene's germline CDR1 is MNHNS and CDR2 SASEGT. This clonotype was recorded a few times. The sample consisted of PBMCs, mostly from graft donor cells, taken 360 days after TCRalphabeta/CD19-depleted stem cell transplant. This receptor was identified in a female patient aged 2-9 years who had a stem cell transplant for congenital amegakaryocytic thrombocytopenia, so the T cells may come from the graft donor. The chain uses TRBV6-1 and TRBJ2-1; TRBD2 matches 8 bases. CDR3 nucleotide sequence: TGTGCCAGCAGTGACCCGGGACTAGTGGTATTACAGGAGCAGTTCTTC. It codes for CASSDPGLVVLQEQFF.